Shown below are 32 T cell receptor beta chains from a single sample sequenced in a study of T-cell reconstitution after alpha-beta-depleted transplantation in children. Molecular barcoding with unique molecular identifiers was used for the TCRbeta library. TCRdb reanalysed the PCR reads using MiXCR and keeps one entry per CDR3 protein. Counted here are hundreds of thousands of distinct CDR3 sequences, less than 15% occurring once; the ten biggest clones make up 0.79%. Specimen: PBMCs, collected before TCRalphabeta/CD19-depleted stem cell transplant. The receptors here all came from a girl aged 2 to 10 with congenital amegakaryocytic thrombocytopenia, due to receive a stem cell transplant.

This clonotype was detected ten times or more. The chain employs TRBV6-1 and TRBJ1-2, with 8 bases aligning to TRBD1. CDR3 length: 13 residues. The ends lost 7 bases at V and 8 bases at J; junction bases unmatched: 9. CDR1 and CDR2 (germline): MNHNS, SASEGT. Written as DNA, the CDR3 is TGTGCCAGCACCCCAAGGGACAGGTTCGGCTACACCTTC. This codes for CASTPRDRFGYTF.

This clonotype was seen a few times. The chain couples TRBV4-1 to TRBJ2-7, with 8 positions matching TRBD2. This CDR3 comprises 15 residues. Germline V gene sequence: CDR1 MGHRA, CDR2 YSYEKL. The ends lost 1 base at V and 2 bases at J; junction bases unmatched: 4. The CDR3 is CASSQGVLAAYEQYF. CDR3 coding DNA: TGCGCCAGCAGCCAAGGAGTACTAGCGGCCTACGAGCAGTACTTC.

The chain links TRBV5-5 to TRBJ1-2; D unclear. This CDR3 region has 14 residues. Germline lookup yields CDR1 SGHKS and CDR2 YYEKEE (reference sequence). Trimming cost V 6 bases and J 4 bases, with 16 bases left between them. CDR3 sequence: CASTVLVSAYGYTF. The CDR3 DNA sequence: TGTGCCAGCACCGTATTAGTCTCGGCCTATGGCTACACCTTC.

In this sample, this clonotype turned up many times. Here the CDR3 DNA reads TGTGCCAGCAGCTTGGACCACTCTGGAAACACCATATATTTT. Amino acids: CASSLDHSGNTIYF. The V call is TRBV7-2, the J call TRBJ1-3, with D uncertain. The CDR3 runs to 14 residues. In germline, CDR1 is SGHTA, CDR2 FQGNSA. Trimming pared 3 bases from V and 0 bases from J, leaving 6 bases between.

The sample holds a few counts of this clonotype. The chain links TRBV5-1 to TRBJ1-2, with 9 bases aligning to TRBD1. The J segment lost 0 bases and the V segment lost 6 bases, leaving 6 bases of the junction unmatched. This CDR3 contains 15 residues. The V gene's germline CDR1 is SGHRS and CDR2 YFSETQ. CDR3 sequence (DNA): TGCGCCAGCACCGCGACAGGGGGAGCTAACTATGGCTACACCTTC. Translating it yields CASTATGGANYGYTF.

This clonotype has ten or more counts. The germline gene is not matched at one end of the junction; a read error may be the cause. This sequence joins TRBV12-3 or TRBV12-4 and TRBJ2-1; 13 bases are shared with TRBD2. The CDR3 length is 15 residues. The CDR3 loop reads CASRTSGSSYNEQFF. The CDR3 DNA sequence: TGCGCCAGCAGGACTAGCGGGAGCTCCTACAATGAGCAGTTCTTC.

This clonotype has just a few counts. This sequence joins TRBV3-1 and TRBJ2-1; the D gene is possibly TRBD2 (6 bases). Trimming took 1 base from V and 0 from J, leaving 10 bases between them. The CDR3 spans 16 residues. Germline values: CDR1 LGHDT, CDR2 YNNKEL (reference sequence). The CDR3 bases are TGTGCCAGCAGCCAAGGCGGGGCCCTCTCCTACAATGAGCAGTTCTTC. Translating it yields CASSQGGALSYNEQFF.

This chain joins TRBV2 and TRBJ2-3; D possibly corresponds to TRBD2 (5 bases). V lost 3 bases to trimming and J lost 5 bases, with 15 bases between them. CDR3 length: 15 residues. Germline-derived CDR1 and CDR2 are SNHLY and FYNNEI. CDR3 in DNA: TGTGCCAGCAGTGACTGGTCGGGAAGCGGAGATACGCAGTATTTT. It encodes CASSDWSGSGDTQYF. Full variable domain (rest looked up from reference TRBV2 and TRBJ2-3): EPEVTQTPSHQVTQMGQEVILRCVPISNHLYFYWYRQILGQKVEFLVSFYNNEISEKSEIFDDQFSVERPDGSNFTLKIRSTKLEDSAMYFCASSDWSGSGDTQYFGPGTRLTVL.

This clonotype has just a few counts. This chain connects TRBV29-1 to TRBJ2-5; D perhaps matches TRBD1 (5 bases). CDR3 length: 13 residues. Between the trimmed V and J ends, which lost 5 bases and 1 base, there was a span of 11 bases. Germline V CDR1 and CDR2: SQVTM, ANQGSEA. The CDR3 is CSVLDRAQETQYF. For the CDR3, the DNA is TGCAGCGTTCTCGACAGAGCCCAAGAGACCCAGTACTTC.

CDR3 sequence reads: CASSLGSGTSYWYF. The CDR3 coding sequence is TGTGCCAGCAGCCTCGGAAGCGGGACCTCTTATTGGTACTTC. The chain employs TRBV3-1 and TRBJ2-7, with TRBD2 matching over 7 bases. Per the germline V gene, CDR1 is LGHDT and CDR2 is YNNKEL (reference sequence). The CDR3 sequence is 14 residues long. Losses at the gene ends were 4 bases for V and 12 bases for J; bases not matched to a gene: 15.

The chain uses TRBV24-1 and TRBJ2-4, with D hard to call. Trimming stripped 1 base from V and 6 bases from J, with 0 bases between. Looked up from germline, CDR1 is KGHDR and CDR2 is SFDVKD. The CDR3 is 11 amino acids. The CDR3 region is CATSDLNIQYF. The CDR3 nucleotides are TGTGCCACCAGTGATTTAAACATTCAGTACTTC.

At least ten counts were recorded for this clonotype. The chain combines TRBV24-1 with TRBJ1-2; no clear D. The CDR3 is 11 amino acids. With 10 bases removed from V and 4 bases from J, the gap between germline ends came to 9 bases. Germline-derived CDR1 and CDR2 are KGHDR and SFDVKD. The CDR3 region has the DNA TGTGCCACTCGACGGGTCTATGGCTACACCTTC. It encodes CATRRVYGYTF.

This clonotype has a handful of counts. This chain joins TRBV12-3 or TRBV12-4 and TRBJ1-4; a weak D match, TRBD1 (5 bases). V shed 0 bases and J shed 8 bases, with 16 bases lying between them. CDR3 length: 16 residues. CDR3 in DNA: TGTGCCAGCAGTTTAGCGTCCGGACCCGGGGGAGAAAAACTGTTTTTT. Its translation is CASSLASGPGGEKLFF.

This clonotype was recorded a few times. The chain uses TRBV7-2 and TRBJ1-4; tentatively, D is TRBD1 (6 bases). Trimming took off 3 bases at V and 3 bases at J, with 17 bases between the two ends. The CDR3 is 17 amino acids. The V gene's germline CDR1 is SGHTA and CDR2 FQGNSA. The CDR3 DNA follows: TGTGCCAGCAGCTTTCCGACAGGAGGTTTTGCTAATGAAAAACTGTTTTTT. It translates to CASSFPTGGFANEKLFF.

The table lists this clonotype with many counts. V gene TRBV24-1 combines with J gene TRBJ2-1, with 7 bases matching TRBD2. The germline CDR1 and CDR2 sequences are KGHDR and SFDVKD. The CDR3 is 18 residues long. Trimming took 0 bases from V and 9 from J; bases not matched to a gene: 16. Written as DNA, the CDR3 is TGTGCCACCAGTGATTTGAAGGGAGCGGGAACCCGGGGCGGTGAGCAGTTCTTC. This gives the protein CATSDLKGAGTRGGEQFF.

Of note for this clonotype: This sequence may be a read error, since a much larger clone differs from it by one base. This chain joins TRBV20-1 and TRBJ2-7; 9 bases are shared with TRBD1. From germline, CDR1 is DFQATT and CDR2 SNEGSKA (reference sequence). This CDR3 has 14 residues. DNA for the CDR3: TGCAGTGCGGTCGGGGACAGGGTCTCCTACGAGCAGCACTTC. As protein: CSAVGDRVSYEQHF.

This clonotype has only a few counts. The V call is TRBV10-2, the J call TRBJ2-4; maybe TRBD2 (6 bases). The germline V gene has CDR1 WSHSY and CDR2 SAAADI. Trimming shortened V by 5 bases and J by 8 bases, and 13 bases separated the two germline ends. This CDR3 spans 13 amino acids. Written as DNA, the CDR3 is TGCGCCAGCAGTCGAAGGGAGGAGGACATTCAGTACTTC. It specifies CASSRREEDIQYF.

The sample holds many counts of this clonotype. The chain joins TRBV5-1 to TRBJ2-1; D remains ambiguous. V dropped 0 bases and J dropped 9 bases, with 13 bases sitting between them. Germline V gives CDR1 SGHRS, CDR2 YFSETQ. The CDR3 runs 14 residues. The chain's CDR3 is CASSLAGIKGEQFF. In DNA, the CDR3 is TGCGCCAGCAGCTTGGCCGGAATTAAGGGTGAGCAGTTCTTC.

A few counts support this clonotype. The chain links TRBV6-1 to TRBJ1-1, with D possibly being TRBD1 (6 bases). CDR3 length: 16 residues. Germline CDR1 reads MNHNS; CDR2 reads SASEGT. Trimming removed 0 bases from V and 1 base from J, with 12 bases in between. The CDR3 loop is CASSEAIPGQNTEAFF. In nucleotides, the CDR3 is TGTGCCAGCAGTGAAGCGATTCCGGGACAGAACACTGAAGCTTTCTTT.

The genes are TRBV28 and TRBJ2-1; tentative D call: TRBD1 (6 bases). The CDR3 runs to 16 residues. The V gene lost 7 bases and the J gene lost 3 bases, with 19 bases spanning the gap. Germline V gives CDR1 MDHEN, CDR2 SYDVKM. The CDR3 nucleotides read TGTGCCAGCATGAACGTCGGTGGACAGTACTACAATGAGCAGTTCTTC. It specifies CASMNVGGQYYNEQFF. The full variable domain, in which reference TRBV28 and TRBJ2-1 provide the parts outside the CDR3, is DVKVTQSSRYLVKRTGEKVFLECVQDMDHENMFWYRQDPGLGLRLIYFSYDVKMKEKGDIPEGYSVSREKKERFSLILESASTNQTSMYLCASMNVGGQYYNEQFFGPGTRLTVL.

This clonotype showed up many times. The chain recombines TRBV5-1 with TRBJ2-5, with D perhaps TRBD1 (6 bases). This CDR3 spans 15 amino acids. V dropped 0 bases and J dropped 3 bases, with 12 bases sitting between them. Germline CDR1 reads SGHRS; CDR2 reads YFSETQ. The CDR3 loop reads CASSLVAPGEETQYF. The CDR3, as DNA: TGCGCCAGCAGCTTGGTAGCACCAGGGGAAGAGACCCAGTACTTC.

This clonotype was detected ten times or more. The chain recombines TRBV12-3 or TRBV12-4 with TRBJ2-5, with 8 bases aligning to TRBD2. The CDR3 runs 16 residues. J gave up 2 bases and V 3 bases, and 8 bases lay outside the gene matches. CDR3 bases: TGTGCCAGCAGTTTTACGGGGGGGGCCCTGCAAGAGACCCAGTACTTC. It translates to CASSFTGGALQETQYF.

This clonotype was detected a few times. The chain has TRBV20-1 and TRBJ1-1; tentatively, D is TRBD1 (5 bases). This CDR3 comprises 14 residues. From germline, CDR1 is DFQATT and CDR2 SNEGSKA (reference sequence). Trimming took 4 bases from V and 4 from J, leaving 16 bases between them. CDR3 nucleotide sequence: TGCAGTGCTACCTTGATAAGGGGTAGCACTGAAGCTTTCTTT. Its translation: CSATLIRGSTEAFF.

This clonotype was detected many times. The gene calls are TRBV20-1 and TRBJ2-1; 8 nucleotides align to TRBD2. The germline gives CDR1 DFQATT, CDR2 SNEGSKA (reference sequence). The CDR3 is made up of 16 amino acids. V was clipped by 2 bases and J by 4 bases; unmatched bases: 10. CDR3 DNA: TGCAGTGCTAGACGCAGGGGAGCGGGAGATTACAATGAGCAGTTCTTC. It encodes CSARRRGAGDYNEQFF.

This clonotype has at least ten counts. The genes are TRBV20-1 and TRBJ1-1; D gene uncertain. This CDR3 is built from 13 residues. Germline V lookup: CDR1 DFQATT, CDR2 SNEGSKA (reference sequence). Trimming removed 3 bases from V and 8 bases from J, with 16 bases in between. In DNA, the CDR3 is TGCAGTGCTAGTGGTAGGACGGAAGGGGAAGCTTTCTTT. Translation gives CSASGRTEGEAFF.

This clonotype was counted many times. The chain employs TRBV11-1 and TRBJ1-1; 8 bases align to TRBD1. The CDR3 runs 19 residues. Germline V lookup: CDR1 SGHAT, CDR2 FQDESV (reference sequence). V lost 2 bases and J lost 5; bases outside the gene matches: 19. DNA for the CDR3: TGTGCCAGCAGCTTACCGTCATCTAAAGGGAACAGGGGGTTAACTGAAGCTTTCTTT. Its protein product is CASSLPSSKGNRGLTEAFF.

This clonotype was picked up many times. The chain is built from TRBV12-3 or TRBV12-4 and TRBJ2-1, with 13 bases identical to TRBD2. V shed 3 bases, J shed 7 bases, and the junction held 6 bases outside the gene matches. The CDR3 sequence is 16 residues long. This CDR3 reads CASSFRTSGRRNEQFF. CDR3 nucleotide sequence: TGTGCCAGCAGTTTCCGGACTAGCGGGAGACGGAATGAGCAGTTCTTC.

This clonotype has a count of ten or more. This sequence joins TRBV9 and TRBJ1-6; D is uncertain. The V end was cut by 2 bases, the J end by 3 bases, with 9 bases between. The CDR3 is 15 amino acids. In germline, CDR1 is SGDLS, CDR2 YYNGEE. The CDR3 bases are TGTGCCAGCAGCGTGGAGCAGCGCTATAATTCACCCCTCCACTTT. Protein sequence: CASSVEQRYNSPLHF.

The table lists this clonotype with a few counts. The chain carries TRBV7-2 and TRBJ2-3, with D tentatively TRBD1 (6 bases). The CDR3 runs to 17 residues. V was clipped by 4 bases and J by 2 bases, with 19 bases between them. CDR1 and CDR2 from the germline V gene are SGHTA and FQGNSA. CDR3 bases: TGTGCCAGCAGCTATAGGGGGAGTACCTCCTCCACAGATACGCAGTATTTT. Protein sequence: CASSYRGSTSSTDTQYF.

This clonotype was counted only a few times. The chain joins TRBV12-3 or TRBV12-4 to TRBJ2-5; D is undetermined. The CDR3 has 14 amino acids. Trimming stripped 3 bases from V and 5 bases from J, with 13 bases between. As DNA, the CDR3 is TGTGCCAGCAGTTTGCGTCCCGAGCGCGAGACCCAGTACTTC. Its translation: CASSLRPERETQYF.

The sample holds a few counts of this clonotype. CDR3 sequence (DNA): TGTGCCAGCAGTGAACGCAGGTCTGCACAGCCCCAGCATTTT. This sequence encodes CASSERRSAQPQHF. V gene TRBV2 combines with J gene TRBJ1-5, with D unresolved. This CDR3 has 14 amino acids. V lost 2 bases to trimming and J lost 7 bases, with 12 bases between them. Germline V gene data show CDR1 as SNHLY and CDR2 as FYNNEI.

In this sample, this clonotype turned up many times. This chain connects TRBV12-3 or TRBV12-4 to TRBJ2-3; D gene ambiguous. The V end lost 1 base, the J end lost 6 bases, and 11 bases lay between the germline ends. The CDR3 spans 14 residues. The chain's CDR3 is CASSLVTSGDTQYF. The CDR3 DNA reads TGTGCCAGCAGTTTAGTCACGTCCGGGGATACGCAGTATTTT.